This TCR beta chain derives from a study of technical replicates of blood from a handful of donors. Assay: immunoSEQ multiplex PCR; the TCRdb copy retains only in-frame clones and omits some. The table includes fewer than 85,000 clones, roughly 90% detected once. The germline V gene has CDR1 SNHLY and CDR2 FYNNEI. V was clipped by 8 bases and J by 3 bases; unmatched bases: 10. The CDR3 spans 15 residues. The J gene is TRBJ2-1, the V gene TRBV2; 7 positions match TRBD1. This TCR was sampled from a human donor in good health. Some clones in this sample may be carry-over from other donors' samples. Input material: PBMCs. The CDR3 coding sequence is TGTGCCAGCGCCGAACAGGGGTCACGCTACAATGAGCAGTTCTTC. Translation: CASAEQGSRYNEQFF.